Below, 12 T cell receptor beta chains from the same sample are listed, as sequenced in a study of early T cells in non-severe SARS-CoV-2 infection. From the 5' RACE reads, TCRdb called clonotypes with MiXCR, one entry per CDR3 protein. The sample lists about 52,000 distinct CDR3 sequences; 9.5% to 11% were seen once. Sample: whole blood. The receptors derive from an adult who was a healthcare worker with PCR-confirmed SARS-CoV-2 infection or an uninfected control (not recorded which).

Ten or more counts support this clonotype. This sequence joins TRBV6-5 and TRBJ2-5; TRBD1 aligns across 7 bases. CDR1 is MNHEY and CDR2 is SVGAGI in the germline V gene. The junction had 14 bases not matched to a gene; V was cut back by 5 bases and J by 2 bases. This CDR3 is built from 17 residues. CDR3 region: CASSHPLTGLVQETQYF. The CDR3, as DNA: TGTGCCAGCAGTCACCCCTTGACAGGGTTGGTACAAGAGACCCAGTACTTC.

At least ten counts were recorded for this clonotype. J is TRBJ2-7 and V is TRBV11-3, with TRBD2 as a possible D gene (5 bases). CDR1 and CDR2 (germline): SGHNT, YENEEA. The germline V and J ends were trimmed by 1 base and 7 bases, with 17 bases remaining between them. CDR3 length: 15 residues. The CDR3 nucleotides read TGTGCCAGCAGCTTAGGTTTCGGACTGGAGGATGAGCAGTACTTC. Amino acids: CASSLGFGLEDEQYF.

A few counts support this clonotype. This chain connects TRBV27 to TRBJ1-4; 9 bases match TRBD1. Germline lookup yields CDR1 MNHEY and CDR2 SMNVEV (reference sequence). V lost 7 bases, J lost 10 bases, and 10 bases stayed unmatched. The length of the CDR3 is 14 residues. This chain's CDR3 is CASNKQGAGGKLFF. Written as DNA, the CDR3 is TGTGCCAGCAACAAACAGGGGGCGGGCGGAAAACTGTTTTTT.

This clonotype was detected ten times or more. CDR3 protein: CASSLAHTGLEAYEQYF. The CDR3 region has the DNA TGTGCCAGCAGCTTAGCCCACACAGGGTTGGAGGCCTACGAGCAGTACTTC. The J gene is TRBJ2-7, the V gene TRBV7-2; perhaps TRBD1 as D (6 bases). Germline V gene lookup returns CDR1 SGHTA and CDR2 FQGNSA. Trimming took 0 bases from V and 2 from J, leaving 17 bases between them. CDR3 size: 17 residues.

V is TRBV7-2 and J is TRBJ1-5, with D perhaps matching TRBD1 (5 bases). Trimming took 0 bases from V and 5 from J, leaving 11 bases between them. The CDR3 contains 15 residues. Germline assignment: CDR1 SGHTA and CDR2 FQGNSA. CDR3 loop: CASSLAKGSYQPQHF. As DNA, the CDR3 is TGTGCCAGCAGCTTAGCGAAGGGGTCCTATCAGCCCCAGCATTTT.

V and J are TRBV7-2 and TRBJ2-7; 11 positions agree with TRBD2. There are 16 residues in the CDR3. The germline CDR1 and CDR2 sequences are SGHTA and FQGNSA. V lost 1 base to trimming and J lost 6 bases; unmatched junction nucleotides: 8. This CDR3 is CASSLVSSGRSREQYF. The CDR3 DNA reads TGTGCCAGCAGCTTAGTGTCTAGCGGGAGGAGTCGCGAGCAGTACTTC.

This clonotype was detected only a few times. This rearrangement joins TRBV7-9 to TRBJ1-4, with D perhaps matching TRBD1 (6 bases). The germline gives CDR1 SEHNR, CDR2 FQNEAQ (reference sequence). The CDR3 consists of 15 residues. V lost 3 bases to trimming and J lost 8 bases, with 16 bases between them. CDR3: CASSFNRDLSEKLFF. The CDR3 nucleotides read TGTGCCAGCAGCTTTAACAGGGACCTTAGCGAAAAACTGTTTTTT.

The chain combines TRBV18 with TRBJ1-6, with D hard to call. The CDR3 is 12 residues long. The V gene lost 3 bases and the J gene lost 13 bases, with 10 bases spanning the gap. Germline CDR1 is KGHSH and CDR2 is LQKENI. This CDR3 reads CASSPGGLPLHF. The CDR3 nucleotides are TGTGCCAGCTCACCCGGCGGCTTGCCCCTCCACTTT.

This clonotype appeared many times. The chain has TRBV14 and TRBJ1-2; D possibly corresponds to TRBD1 (6 bases). The CDR3 spans 14 residues. Germline V lookup: CDR1 SGHDN, CDR2 FVKESK. With 0 bases removed from V and 7 bases from J, the gap between germline ends came to 12 bases. The DNA for the CDR3 is TGTGCCAGCAGCCAAGACAGGGGAGCACTTGGCTACACCTTC. It is translated as CASSQDRGALGYTF.

This clonotype turned up a few times. The chain couples TRBV6-1 to TRBJ1-1; 7 bases are a match to TRBD1. From germline, CDR1 is MNHNS and CDR2 SASEGT. V shed 8 bases, J shed 3 bases, and the junction held 6 bases outside the gene matches. This CDR3 is built from 13 residues. DNA for the CDR3: TGTGCCAGCTTGAGTGGGACAGACACTGAAGCTTTCTTT. This translates into CASLSGTDTEAFF.

This chain links TRBV24-1 with TRBJ1-2; D not resolved. Trimming cost V 5 bases and J 8 bases, with 11 bases left between them. The CDR3 runs to 12 residues. Per the germline V gene, CDR1 is KGHDR and CDR2 is SFDVKD. In nucleotides, the CDR3 is TGTGCCACCAGTGTCCAAGGCCTCGGCTACACCTTC. Its translation: CATSVQGLGYTF.

This clonotype appeared a single time. This may be a read error, as it is one base from a much larger clone. The V gene is TRBV7-2, the J gene TRBJ2-2; a weak D match, TRBD1 (6 bases). The V gene lost 5 bases and the J gene lost 4 bases, with 14 bases spanning the gap. Germline CDR1 and CDR2: SGHTA and FQGNSA. The length of the CDR3 is 15 residues. The CDR3 DNA reads as TGTGCCAGCAGCCCGGACAGAACAATCACCGGGGAGCTGTTTTTT. This translates into CASSPDRTITGELFF.